The 28 T cell receptor beta chains given below trace back to one sample, sequenced in a study of molecular identifiers for immune sequencing clone quantification. TCRdb analysed the PCR reads with MiXCR anew, one entry per CDR3 protein. The data hold approximately 630,000 distinct CDR3 sequences, with around 25% observed a single time. The sequenced sample consisted of naive CD8+ T cells from blood, with Jurkat cell RNA spiked in. The subset was: FACS-sorted CD8+CD4-CCR7+CD45RA+ naive T cells. Receptors originate from a human donor in good health. Some libraries in this study had Jurkat cell RNA spiked in.

The sample holds many counts of this clonotype. This chain joins TRBV6-1 and TRBJ2-3, with 10 positions matching TRBD2. The CDR3 contains 18 residues. Germline V gene lookup returns CDR1 MNHNS and CDR2 SASEGT. The V and J ends lost 1 base and 6 bases, in that order; junction bases with no gene match: 13. The CDR3 region is CASSEGVASGGPMDTQYF. The CDR3 DNA reads TGTGCCAGCAGTGAAGGGGTCGCTAGCGGGGGCCCTATGGATACGCAGTATTTT.

Turning to this clonotype: The junction shows a germline mismatch at one end, possibly a read error. The rearrangement uses TRBV3-1 and TRBJ2-5; a weak D match, TRBD2 (6 bases). From germline, CDR1 is LGHDT and CDR2 YNNKEL (reference sequence). The CDR3 length is 15 residues. The CDR3 here is CASSHTLSGEESQYF. The CDR3 region has the DNA TGTGCCAGCAGCCATACCCTGTCGGGGGAAGAGAGCCAGTACTTC.

The chain uses TRBV6-5 and TRBJ1-5; perhaps TRBD1 as D (5 bases). From germline, CDR1 is MNHEY and CDR2 SVGAGI. This CDR3 is 13 amino acids long. The V end lost 6 bases, the J end lost 8 bases, and 14 bases lay between the germline ends. The CDR3 reads CASSESTGKPQHF. For the CDR3, the DNA is TGTGCCAGCAGCGAAAGTACAGGCAAGCCCCAGCATTTT.

This chain connects TRBV3-1 to TRBJ2-7; TRBD2 matches 7 bases. This CDR3 has 14 amino acids. J was trimmed by 6 bases and V by 4 bases; bases with no gene match: 9. The germline gives CDR1 LGHDT, CDR2 YNNKEL (reference sequence). CDR3 nucleotides: TGTGCCAGCAGCCCCCCGGGCGGGAGCTTCGAGCAGTACTTC. This codes for CASSPPGGSFEQYF.

The genes are TRBV12-3 or TRBV12-4 and TRBJ2-2; 8 nucleotides line up with TRBD1. The V and J ends lost 6 bases and 0 bases, in that order; junction bases with no gene match: 6. The CDR3 length is 16 residues. The CDR3 DNA follows: TGTGCCAGCAGACACAGACAGGGGCCGAACACCGGGGAGCTGTTTTTT. Amino acid sequence: CASRHRQGPNTGELFF.

The chain joins TRBV4-2 to TRBJ2-1; 8 bases agree with TRBD2. This CDR3 has 14 amino acids. The V and J ends lost 0 bases and 6 bases, in that order; junction bases with no gene match: 1. Germline V gene sequence: CDR1 LGHNA, CDR2 YNFKEQ. CDR3 loop: CASSQDGTSNEQFF. As DNA, the CDR3 is TGTGCCAGCAGCCAAGATGGGACTAGCAATGAGCAGTTCTTC.

There are a few counts of this clonotype. The genes are TRBV11-3 and TRBJ2-3; 7 bases fit TRBD2. The CDR3 length is 16 residues. V was pared by 1 base and J by 3 bases, with 7 bases of the junction left unmatched. Germline values: CDR1 SGHNT, CDR2 YENEEA. The CDR3 protein is CASSLGGGSRTDTQYF. CDR3 DNA sequence: TGTGCCAGCAGCTTAGGAGGCGGGAGTAGGACAGATACGCAGTATTTT.

This clonotype appeared a few times. V and J are TRBV12-3 or TRBV12-4 and TRBJ1-2, with D uncertain. This CDR3 region has 14 residues. V was cut by 1 base and J by 5 bases, with 11 bases left in between. Here the CDR3 DNA reads TGTGCCAGCAGTTTAGTCTTAACGGAGTATGGCTACACCTTC. Its protein is CASSLVLTEYGYTF.

The V gene is TRBV24-1, the J gene TRBJ1-5; maybe TRBD1 (5 bases). Looked up from germline, CDR1 is KGHDR and CDR2 is SFDVKD. Trimming took 2 bases from V and 4 from J, leaving 14 bases between them. The CDR3 sequence is 16 residues long. The CDR3 region has the DNA TGTGCCACCAGTGATTCGGGGCCCTTCCCTAATCAGCCCCAGCATTTT. The encoded protein is CATSDSGPFPNQPQHF.

The genes are TRBV19 and TRBJ1-4; D gene ambiguous. CDR1 and CDR2 (germline): LNHDA, SQIVND (reference sequence). The CDR3 length is 15 residues. The V end was cut by 4 bases, the J end by 0 bases, with 9 bases between. The CDR3 reads CASSTEGATNEKLFF. In DNA, the CDR3 is TGTGCCAGTAGTACCGAAGGTGCAACTAATGAAAAACTGTTTTTT.

Points on this clonotype: This clone may be a read error of a much larger clone one base away. This CDR3 is missing its conserved last phenylalanine or tryptophan, likely due to a read error. The rearrangement links TRBV13 to TRBJ2-2; D gene unclear. V was pared by 3 bases and J by 1 base, with 3 bases between. The CDR3 runs to 13 residues. Germline CDR1 and CDR2: PRHDT and FYEKMQ (reference sequence). CDR3 residues: CASSFQNTGELFL. DNA for the CDR3: TGTGCCAGCAGCTTTCAGAACACCGGGGAGCTGTTTCTT.

This clonotype showed up many times. The chain combines TRBV6-2 or TRBV6-3 with TRBJ1-5; tentative D call: TRBD1 (6 bases). The germline V gene encodes CDR1 MNHEY and CDR2 SVGEGT. CDR3 length: 14 amino acids. Trimming cost V 2 bases and J 9 bases, with 14 bases left between them. CDR3 nucleotides: TGTGCCAGCAGTTACGGGACAAGCCAATGGCCCCAGCATTTT. It codes for CASSYGTSQWPQHF.

This clonotype has at least ten counts. The J gene is TRBJ2-7, the V gene TRBV20-1; tentative D call: TRBD1 (5 bases). V shed 8 bases and J shed 3 bases, with 20 bases lying between them. Germline CDR1 reads DFQATT; CDR2 reads SNEGSKA (reference sequence). This CDR3 has 14 amino acids. CDR3 bases: TGCAGTACGAAAGGGCCCGACAGAATCTACGAGCAGTACTTC. This translates into CSTKGPDRIYEQYF.

This clonotype was detected only a few times. The V call is TRBV5-1, the J call TRBJ2-7; D might be TRBD2 (5 bases). Germline V CDR1 and CDR2: SGHRS, YFSETQ. Trimming took 0 bases from V and 5 from J, leaving 18 bases between them. This CDR3 is 16 amino acids long. The CDR3 DNA is TGCGCCAGCAGCTTGGCTTCGCTGCAAATCGGGGACGAGCAGTACTTC. Protein product: CASSLASLQIGDEQYF. Full variable domain (rest looked up from reference TRBV5-1 and TRBJ2-7): KAGVTQTPRYLIKTRGQQVTLSCSPISGHRSVSWYQQTPGQGLQFLFEYFSETQRNKGNFPGRFSGRQFSNSRSEMNVSTLELGDSALYLCASSLASLQIGDEQYFGPGTRLTVT.

Ten or more counts support this clonotype. V gene TRBV7-9 combines with J gene TRBJ2-3, with 9 bases fitting TRBD2. The CDR3 extends over 15 amino acids. Per the germline V gene, CDR1 is SEHNR and CDR2 is FQNEAQ (reference sequence). V lost 5 bases and J lost 0; bases outside the gene matches: 3. The CDR3 DNA is TGTGCCAGCAGCCCGGGACTAGCTAGCACAGATACGCAGTATTTT. Translated: CASSPGLASTDTQYF.

This clonotype was detected ten times or more. This chain links TRBV13 with TRBJ2-5, with 7 bases matching TRBD2. The V gene end was trimmed by 4 bases and the J gene end by 0 bases; junction bases not matched to a gene: 8. CDR1 is PRHDT, CDR2 FYEKMQ, per germline (reference sequence). The CDR3 length is 16 residues. The CDR3 is CASSSMGLQYQETQYF. CDR3 coding DNA: TGTGCCAGCAGCTCAATGGGACTACAGTACCAAGAGACCCAGTACTTC.

This rearrangement joins TRBV7-9 to TRBJ2-1; D may be TRBD1 or TRBD2 (7 bases each). V shed 5 bases and J shed 6 bases, with 23 bases lying between them. Germline CDR1 reads SEHNR; CDR2 reads FQNEAQ (reference sequence). The CDR3 extends over 17 amino acids. In DNA, the CDR3 is TGTGCCAGCAGCGCCCGTTTTCAGGGGGGGGGTTTCAATGAGCAGTTCTTC. Translating gives CASSARFQGGGFNEQFF.

This clonotype has more than one count but fewer than ten. Just one base apart from a much larger clone, this may be a read error. The chain joins TRBV4-3 to TRBJ1-4; D is unresolved. CDR1 and CDR2 (germline): LGHNA, YSLEER. This CDR3 spans 16 amino acids. Trimming removed 0 bases from V and 8 bases from J, with 16 bases in between. The CDR3 loop reads CASSQDRREHREKLFF. CDR3 coding DNA: TGCGCCAGCAGCCAAGATCGGAGAGAGCATCGGGAAAAACTGTTTTTT.

This clonotype appeared a few times. This chain joins TRBV4-1 and TRBJ2-3; a weak D match, TRBD1 (6 bases). There are 15 residues in the CDR3. Trimming took 6 bases from V and 4 from J, leaving 17 bases between them. In germline, CDR1 is MGHRA, CDR2 YSYEKL. Here the CDR3 DNA reads TGCGCCAGCAGACTCTCCCCGGACAGTTCAGATACGCAGTATTTT. Translated: CASRLSPDSSDTQYF.

V and J are TRBV4-3 and TRBJ2-3; the match to TRBD2 covers 11 bases. CDR1 is LGHNA, CDR2 YSLEER, per germline. The ends lost 4 bases at V and 0 bases at J; junction bases unmatched: 3. This CDR3 spans 16 amino acids. The CDR3 nucleotides are TGCGCCAGCAGCCGAACTAGCGGGGGAAGCACAGATACGCAGTATTTT. Encoded protein: CASSRTSGGSTDTQYF.

This clonotype has ten or more counts. For the CDR3, the DNA is TGTGCCAGCAGCTTAAGCCAAGCCCACTACGAGCAGTACTTC. This sequence encodes CASSLSQAHYEQYF. This chain joins TRBV7-9 and TRBJ2-7; the D is unclear. The ends were cut back, 2 bases at V and 3 bases at J, with 11 bases in the middle. Looked up from germline, CDR1 is SEHNR and CDR2 is FQNEAQ (reference sequence). This CDR3 region has 14 residues.

V usage is TRBV20-1 and J usage is TRBJ2-7; tentatively, D is TRBD1 (5 bases). V was pared by 3 bases and J by 6 bases, with 15 bases between. From germline, CDR1 is DFQATT and CDR2 SNEGSKA (reference sequence). The CDR3 is 13 amino acids. CDR3 sequence reads: CSASGADPCEQYF. In nucleotides, the CDR3 is TGCAGTGCTAGTGGGGCGGATCCCTGCGAGCAGTACTTC.

This chain links TRBV6-1 with TRBJ2-5, with no clear D. Trimming took 1 base from V and 1 from J, leaving 13 bases between them. The CDR3 runs 16 residues. The V gene's germline CDR1 is MNHNS and CDR2 SASEGT. CDR3 sequence reads: CASSEEVKRLQETQYF. CDR3 nucleotide sequence: TGTGCCAGCAGTGAAGAAGTAAAGCGACTCCAAGAGACCCAGTACTTC.

As concerns this clonotype: A clone one base away is much larger, so this may be a read error. Here the CDR3 reads CASSQDRSSDQPQHF. The CDR3 DNA reads TGCGCCAGCAGCCAAGATAGGAGTAGCGATCAGCCCCAGCATTTT. The V gene is TRBV4-3, the J gene TRBJ1-5; D not certain. The CDR3 totals 15 residues. Germline CDR1 reads LGHNA; CDR2 reads YSLEER.

Concerning this clonotype itself: The junction departs from germline at one end; a sequencing error may be responsible. The chain joins TRBV29-1 to TRBJ1-1; D remains unclear. The germline V gene has CDR1 SQVTM and CDR2 ANQGSEA. This CDR3 region has 15 residues. CDR3 amino acids: CSVLTTTTENAEALF. CDR3 coding DNA: TGCAGCGTCCTTACGACCACCACAGAGAACGCTGAAGCTCTCTTT.

This clonotype was observed many times. This chain joins TRBV6-6 and TRBJ1-5; 7 positions match TRBD1. V lost 4 bases and J lost 2; bases outside the gene matches: 5. The CDR3 contains 15 residues. The germline CDR1 and CDR2 sequences are MNHNY and SVGAGI (reference sequence). In DNA form, the CDR3 reads TGTGCCAGCAGTTTGTACAGGGGAGGCAATCAGCCCCAGCATTTT. Its translation is CASSLYRGGNQPQHF.

As to this clonotype: A single base separates this from a much larger clone, so it may be a read error. The rearrangement uses TRBV4-3 and TRBJ1-1; no reliable D call. Germline CDR1 is LGHNA and CDR2 is YSLEER. Trimming removed 7 bases from V and 5 bases from J, with 20 bases in between. The length of the CDR3 is 15 residues. CDR3 loop: CASNQLPGGGTEAFF. Here the CDR3 DNA reads TGCGCCAGCAACCAGCTCCCGGGAGGCGGAACTGAAGCTTTCTTT.

The sample holds many counts of this clonotype. The chain uses TRBV29-1 and TRBJ2-3, with 10 bases fitting TRBD1. Germline values: CDR1 SQVTM, CDR2 ANQGSEA. The CDR3 has 16 amino acids. Trimming took 0 bases from V and 4 from J; bases not matched to a gene: 7. Here the CDR3 reads CSVEDPGQGTADTQYF. CDR3 DNA sequence: TGCAGCGTTGAAGACCCGGGACAGGGGACCGCAGATACGCAGTATTTT.